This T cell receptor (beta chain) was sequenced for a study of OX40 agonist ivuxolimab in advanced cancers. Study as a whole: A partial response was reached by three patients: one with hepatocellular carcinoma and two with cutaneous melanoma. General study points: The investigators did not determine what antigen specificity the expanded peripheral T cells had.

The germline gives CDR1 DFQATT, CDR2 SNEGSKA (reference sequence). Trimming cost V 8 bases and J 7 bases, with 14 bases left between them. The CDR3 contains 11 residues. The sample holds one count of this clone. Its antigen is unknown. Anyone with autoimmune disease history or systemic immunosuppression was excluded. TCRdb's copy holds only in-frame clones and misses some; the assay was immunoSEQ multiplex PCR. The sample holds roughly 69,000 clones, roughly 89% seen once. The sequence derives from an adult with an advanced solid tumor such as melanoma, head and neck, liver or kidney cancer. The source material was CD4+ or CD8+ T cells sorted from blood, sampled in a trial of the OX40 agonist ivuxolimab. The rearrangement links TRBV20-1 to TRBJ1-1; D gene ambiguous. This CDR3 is CSTPTRLEAFF. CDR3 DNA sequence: TGCAGTACACCCACAAGACTTGAAGCTTTCTTT.